This TCR beta chain was recorded in a study of graft-versus-host responses after intestinal transplantation. This CDR3 is built from 14 residues. Germline V CDR1 and CDR2: SGHKS, YYEKEE (reference sequence). Trimming pared 0 bases from V and 4 bases from J, leaving 10 bases between. As regards this clone: No antigen is known for it.

Here immunoSEQ multiplex PCR was the method, and the copy in TCRdb shows in-frame clones only, minus some. The table has some 92,000 clones, just under 95% seen once; the top ten hold roughly 0.31%. The clonotype originates from a human donor who received an intestinal transplant. The sequencing here drew on unstimulated CD4+ T cells sorted from spleen or lymph node cells, taken before intestinal transplant. The chain recombines TRBV5-5 with TRBJ1-1, with TRBD1 as a possible D gene (5 bases). The CDR3 nucleotides are TGTGCCAGCAGCTTGGTCGACAGTTTCACTGAAGCTTTCTTT. Its translation: CASSLVDSFTEAFF. The full variable domain, rest sourced from reference TRBV5-5 and TRBJ1-1, is DAGVTQSPTHLIKTRGQQVTLRCSPISGHKSVSWYQQVLGQGPQFIFQYYEKEERGRGNFPDRFSARQFPNYSSELNVNALLLGDSALYLCASSLVDSFTEAFFGQGTRLTVV.